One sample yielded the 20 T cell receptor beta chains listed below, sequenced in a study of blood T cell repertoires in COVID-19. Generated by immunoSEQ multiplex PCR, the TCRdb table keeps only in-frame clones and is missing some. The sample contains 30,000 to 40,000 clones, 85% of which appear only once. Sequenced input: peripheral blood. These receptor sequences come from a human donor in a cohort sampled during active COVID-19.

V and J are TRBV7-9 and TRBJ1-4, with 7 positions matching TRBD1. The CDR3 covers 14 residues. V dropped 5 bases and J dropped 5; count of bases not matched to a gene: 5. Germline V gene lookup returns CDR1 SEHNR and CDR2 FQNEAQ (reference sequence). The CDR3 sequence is CASSQGTDNEKLFF. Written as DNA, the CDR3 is TGTGCCAGCAGCCAAGGGACAGACAATGAAAAACTGTTTTTT.

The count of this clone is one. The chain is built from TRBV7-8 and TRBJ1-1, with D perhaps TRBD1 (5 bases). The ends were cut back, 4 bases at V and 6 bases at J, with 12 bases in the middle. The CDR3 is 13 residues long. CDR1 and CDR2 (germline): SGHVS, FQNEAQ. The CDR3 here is CASSSPGLPEAFF. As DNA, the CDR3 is TGTGCCAGCAGCTCCCCAGGGCTACCTGAAGCTTTCTTT.

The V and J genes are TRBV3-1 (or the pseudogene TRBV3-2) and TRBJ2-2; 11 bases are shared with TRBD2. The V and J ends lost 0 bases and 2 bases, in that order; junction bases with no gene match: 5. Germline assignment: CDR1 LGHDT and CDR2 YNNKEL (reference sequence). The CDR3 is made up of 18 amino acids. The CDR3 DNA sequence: TGTGCCAGCAGCCAAGATTTACTAGCGGGGGTCAACACCGGGGAGCTGTTTTTT. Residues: CASSQDLLAGVNTGELFF.

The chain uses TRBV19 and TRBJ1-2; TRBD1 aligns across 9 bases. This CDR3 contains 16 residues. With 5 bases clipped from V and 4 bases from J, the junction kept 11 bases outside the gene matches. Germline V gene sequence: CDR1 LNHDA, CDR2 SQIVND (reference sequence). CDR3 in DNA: TGTGCCAGTAGTTTTAGCGTGGGACAGGGCGGCTATGGCTACACCTTC. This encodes CASSFSVGQGGYGYTF.

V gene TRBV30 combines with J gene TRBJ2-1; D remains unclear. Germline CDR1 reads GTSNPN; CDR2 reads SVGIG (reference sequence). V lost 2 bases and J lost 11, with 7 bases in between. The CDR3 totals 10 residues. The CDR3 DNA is TGTGCCTGGAGTCGAGCGCAGCAGTTCTTC. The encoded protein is CAWSRAQQFF.

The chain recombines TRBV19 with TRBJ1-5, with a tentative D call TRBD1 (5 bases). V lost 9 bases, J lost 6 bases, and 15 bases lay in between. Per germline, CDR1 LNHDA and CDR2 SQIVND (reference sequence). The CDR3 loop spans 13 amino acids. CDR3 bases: TGTGCCAGCACTGTCGACAGTAGTCAGCCCCAGCATTTT. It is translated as CASTVDSSQPQHF.

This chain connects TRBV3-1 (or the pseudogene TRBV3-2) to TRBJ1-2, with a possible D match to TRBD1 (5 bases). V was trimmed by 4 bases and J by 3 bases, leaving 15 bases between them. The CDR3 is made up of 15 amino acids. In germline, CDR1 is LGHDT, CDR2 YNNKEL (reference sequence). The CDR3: CASSPRGGADYGYTF. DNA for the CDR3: TGTGCCAGCAGCCCCCGTGGAGGGGCGGACTATGGCTACACCTTC.

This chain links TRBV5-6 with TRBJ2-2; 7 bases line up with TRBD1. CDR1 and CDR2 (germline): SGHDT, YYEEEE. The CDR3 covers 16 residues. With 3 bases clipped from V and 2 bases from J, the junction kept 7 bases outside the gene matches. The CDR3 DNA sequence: TGTGCCAGCAGCTACCCGGGACAGCTTAACACCGGGGAGCTGTTTTTT. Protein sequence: CASSYPGQLNTGELFF. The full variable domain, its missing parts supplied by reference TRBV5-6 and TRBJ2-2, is DAGVTQSPTHLIKTRGQQVTLRCSPKSGHDTVSWYQQALGQGPQFIFQYYEEEERQRGNFPDRFSGHQFPNYSSELNVNALLLGDSALYLCASSYPGQLNTGELFFGEGSRLTVL.

The CDR3 spells CASSLAGDTDTQYF. The CDR3 region has the DNA TGTGCCAGCAGCTTAGCGGGAGACACAGATACGCAGTATTTT. This rearrangement joins TRBV7-9 to TRBJ2-3, with D tentatively TRBD2 (5 bases). V lost 0 bases and J lost 2, with 6 bases in between. In germline, CDR1 is SEHNR, CDR2 FQNEAQ (reference sequence). The CDR3 covers 14 residues.

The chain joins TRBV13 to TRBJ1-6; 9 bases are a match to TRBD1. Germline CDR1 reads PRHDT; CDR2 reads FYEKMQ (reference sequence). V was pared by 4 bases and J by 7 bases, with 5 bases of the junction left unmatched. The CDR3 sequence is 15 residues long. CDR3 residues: CASSSTGGQNSPLHF. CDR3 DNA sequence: TGTGCCAGCAGCTCTACAGGGGGCCAGAATTCACCCCTCCACTTT.

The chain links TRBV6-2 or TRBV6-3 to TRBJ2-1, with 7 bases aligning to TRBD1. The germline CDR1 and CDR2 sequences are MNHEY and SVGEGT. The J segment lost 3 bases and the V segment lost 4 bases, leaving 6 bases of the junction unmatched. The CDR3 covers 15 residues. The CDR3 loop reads CASSFSGGGYNEQFF. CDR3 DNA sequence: TGTGCCAGCAGTTTCTCAGGGGGTGGCTACAATGAGCAGTTCTTC.

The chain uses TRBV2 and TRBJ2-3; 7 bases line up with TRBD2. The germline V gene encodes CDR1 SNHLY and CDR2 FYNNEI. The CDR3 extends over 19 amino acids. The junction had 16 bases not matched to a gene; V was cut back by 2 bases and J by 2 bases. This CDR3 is CASSEYSGSYPGTTDTQYF. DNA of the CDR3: TGTGCCAGCAGTGAATATAGCGGGTCCTATCCCGGGACCACAGATACGCAGTATTTT.

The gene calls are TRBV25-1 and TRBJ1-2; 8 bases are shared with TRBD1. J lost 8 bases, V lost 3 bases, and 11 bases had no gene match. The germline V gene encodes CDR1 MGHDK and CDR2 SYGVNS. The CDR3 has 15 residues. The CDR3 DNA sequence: TGTGCCAGCAGTGATGACAGGGGAGCTTCGAAGGGCTACACCTTC. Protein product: CASSDDRGASKGYTF.

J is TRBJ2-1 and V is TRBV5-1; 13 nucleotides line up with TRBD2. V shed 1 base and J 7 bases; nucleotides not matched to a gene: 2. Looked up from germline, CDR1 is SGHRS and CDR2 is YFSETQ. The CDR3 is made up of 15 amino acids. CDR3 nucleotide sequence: TGCGCCAGCAGCTTGACACTAGCGGGAGGGAATGAGCAGTTCTTC. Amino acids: CASSLTLAGGNEQFF.

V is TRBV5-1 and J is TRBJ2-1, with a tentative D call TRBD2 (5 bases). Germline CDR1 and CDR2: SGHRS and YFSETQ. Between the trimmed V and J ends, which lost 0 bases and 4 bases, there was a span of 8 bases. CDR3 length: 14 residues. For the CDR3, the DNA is TGCGCCAGCAGCTTGGGCGGGTCGTACAATGAGCAGTTCTTC. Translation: CASSLGGSYNEQFF.

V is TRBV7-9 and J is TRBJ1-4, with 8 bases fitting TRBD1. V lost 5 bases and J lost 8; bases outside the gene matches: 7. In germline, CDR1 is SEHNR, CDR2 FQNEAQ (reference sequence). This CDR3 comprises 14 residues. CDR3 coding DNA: TGTGCCAGCAGCCCGACAGGGGCAAGGGAAAAACTGTTTTTT. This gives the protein CASSPTGAREKLFF.

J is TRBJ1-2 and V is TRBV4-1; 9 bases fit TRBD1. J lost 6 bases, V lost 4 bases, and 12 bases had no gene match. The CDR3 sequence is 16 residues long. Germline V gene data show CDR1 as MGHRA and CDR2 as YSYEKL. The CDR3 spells CASSLQEAGTGHGYTF. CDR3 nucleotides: TGCGCCAGCAGCCTCCAAGAAGCAGGGACAGGGCATGGCTACACCTTC.

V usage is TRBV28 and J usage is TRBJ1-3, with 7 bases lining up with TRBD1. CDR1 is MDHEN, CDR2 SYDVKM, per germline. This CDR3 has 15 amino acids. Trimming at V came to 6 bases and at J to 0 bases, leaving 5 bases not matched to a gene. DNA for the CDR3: TGTGCCAGCAGCCTACAGGGGAGCTCTGGAAACACCATATATTTT. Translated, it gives CASSLQGSSGNTIYF.

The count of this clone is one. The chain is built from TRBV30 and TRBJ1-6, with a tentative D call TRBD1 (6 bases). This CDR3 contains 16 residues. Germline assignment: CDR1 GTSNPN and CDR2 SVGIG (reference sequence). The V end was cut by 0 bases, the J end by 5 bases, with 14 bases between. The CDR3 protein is CAWSVYGQYNNSPLHF. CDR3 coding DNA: TGTGCCTGGAGTGTATATGGACAGTACAATAATTCACCCCTCCACTTT. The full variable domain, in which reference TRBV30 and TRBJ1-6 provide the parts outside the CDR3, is SQTIHQWPATLVQPVGSPLSLECTVEGTSNPNLYWYRQAAGRGLQLLFYSVGIGQISSEVPQNLSASRPQDRQFILSSKKLLLSDSGFYLCAWSVYGQYNNSPLHFGNGTRLTVT.

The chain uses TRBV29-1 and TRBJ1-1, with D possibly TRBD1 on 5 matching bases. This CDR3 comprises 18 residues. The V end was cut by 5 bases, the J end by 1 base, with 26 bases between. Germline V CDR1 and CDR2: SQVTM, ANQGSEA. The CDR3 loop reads CSVRGRVKNFITNTEAFF. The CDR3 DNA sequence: TGCAGCGTTAGGGGCAGGGTAAAAAATTTTATAACGAACACTGAAGCTTTCTTT.